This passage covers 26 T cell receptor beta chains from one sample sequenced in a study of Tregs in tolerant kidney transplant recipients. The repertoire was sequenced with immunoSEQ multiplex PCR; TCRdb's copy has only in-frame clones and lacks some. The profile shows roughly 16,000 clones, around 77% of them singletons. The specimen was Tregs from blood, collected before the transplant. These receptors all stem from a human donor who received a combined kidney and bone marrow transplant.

The CDR3 reads CASSSGQGAILYGYTF. CDR3 bases: TGTGCCAGCAGCTCCGGACAGGGAGCAATCCTCTATGGCTACACCTTC. The chain recombines TRBV5-4 with TRBJ1-2; 8 nucleotides match TRBD1. This CDR3 region has 16 residues. Germline CDR1 SGHNT, CDR2 YYREEE (reference sequence). The V gene end was trimmed by 3 bases and the J gene end by 4 bases; junction bases not matched to a gene: 11.

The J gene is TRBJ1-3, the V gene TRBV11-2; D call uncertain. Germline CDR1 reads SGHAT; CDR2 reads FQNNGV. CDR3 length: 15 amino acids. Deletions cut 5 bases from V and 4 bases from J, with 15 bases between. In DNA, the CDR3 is TGTGCCAGCAGCCGCGGGCCCTTGAGGGGAAACACCATATATTTT. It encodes CASSRGPLRGNTIYF. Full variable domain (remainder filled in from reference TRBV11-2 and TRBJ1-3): EAGVAQSPRYKIIEKRQSVAFWCNPISGHATLYWYQQILGQGPKLLIQFQNNGVVDDSQLPKDRFSAERLKGVDSTLKIQPAKLEDSAVYLCASSRGPLRGNTIYFGEGSWLTVV.

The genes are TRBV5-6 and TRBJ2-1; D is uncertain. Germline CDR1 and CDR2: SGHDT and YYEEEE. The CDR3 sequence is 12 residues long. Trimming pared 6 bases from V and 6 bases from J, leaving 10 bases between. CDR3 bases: TGTGCCAGCACCCGCTATTCCAATGAGCAGTTCTTC. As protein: CASTRYSNEQFF.

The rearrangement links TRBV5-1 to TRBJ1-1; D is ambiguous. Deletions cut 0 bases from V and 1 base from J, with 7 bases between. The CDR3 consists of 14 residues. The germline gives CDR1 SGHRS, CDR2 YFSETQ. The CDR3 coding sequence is TGCGCCAGCAGCTTGGCAGGTAGGAACACTGAAGCTTTCTTT. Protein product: CASSLAGRNTEAFF.

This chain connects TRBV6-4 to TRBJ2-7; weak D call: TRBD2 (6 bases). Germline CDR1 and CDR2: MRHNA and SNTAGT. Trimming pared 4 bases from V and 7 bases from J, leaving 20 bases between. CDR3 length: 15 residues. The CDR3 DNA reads TGTGCCAGCAGTGGGGTTAGGCCGCAGGGAGGAGAGCAGTACTTC. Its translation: CASSGVRPQGGEQYF.

Here the CDR3 reads CASGRGGQGILLTNYGYTF. The DNA of the CDR3 is TGTGCCAGCGGAAGAGGGGGACAGGGCATTCTGCTTACTAACTATGGCTACACCTTC. The V call is TRBV7-2, the J call TRBJ1-2; 9 bases line up with TRBD1. CDR3 length: 19 amino acids. CDR1 and CDR2 from the germline V gene are SGHTA and FQGNSA. The trim removed 8 bases at V and 0 bases at J, leaving 19 bases unmatched.

The CDR3 bases are TGTGCCAGCAGTTCCGGGGGCAGGGGGCGTCGTGGGGACACTGAAGCTTTCTTT. Its translation: CASSSGGRGRRGDTEAFF. The chain uses TRBV27 and TRBJ1-1; 8 bases are shared with TRBD1. There are 18 residues in the CDR3. J lost 3 bases, V lost 4 bases, and 16 bases had no gene match. The germline gives CDR1 MNHEY, CDR2 SMNVEV (reference sequence).

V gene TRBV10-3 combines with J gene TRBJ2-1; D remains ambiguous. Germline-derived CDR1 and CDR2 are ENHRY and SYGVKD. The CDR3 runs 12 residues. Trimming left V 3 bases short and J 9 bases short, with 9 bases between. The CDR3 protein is CAISEIAIEQFF. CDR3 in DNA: TGTGCCATCAGTGAAATCGCTATTGAGCAGTTCTTC.

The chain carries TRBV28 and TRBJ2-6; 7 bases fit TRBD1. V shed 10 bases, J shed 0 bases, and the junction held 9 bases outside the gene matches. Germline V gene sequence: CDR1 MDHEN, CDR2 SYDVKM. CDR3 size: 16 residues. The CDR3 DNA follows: TGTGCCACCAACAGGGGTCAGGGCTCTGGGGCCAACGTCCTGACTTTC. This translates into CATNRGQGSGANVLTF.

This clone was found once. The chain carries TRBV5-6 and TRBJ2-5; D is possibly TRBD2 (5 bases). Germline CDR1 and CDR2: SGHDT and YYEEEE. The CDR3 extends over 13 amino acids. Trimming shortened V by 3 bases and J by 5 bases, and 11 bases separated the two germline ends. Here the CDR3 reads CASSSRGTETQYF. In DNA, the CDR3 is TGTGCCAGCAGCTCCCGGGGTACGGAGACCCAGTACTTC. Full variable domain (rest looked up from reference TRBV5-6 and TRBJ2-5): DAGVTQSPTHLIKTRGQQVTLRCSPKSGHDTVSWYQQALGQGPQFIFQYYEEEERQRGNFPDRFSGHQFPNYSSELNVNALLLGDSALYLCASSSRGTETQYFGPGTRLLVL.

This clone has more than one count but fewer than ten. This CDR3 is CASTRLTGVFYEQYF. The CDR3, as DNA: TGTGCCAGCACCCGCCTGACAGGGGTTTTCTACGAGCAGTACTTC. The rearrangement joins TRBV7-9 to TRBJ2-7, with TRBD1 matching 8 bases. This CDR3 has 15 amino acids. The ends lost 7 bases at V and 3 bases at J; junction bases unmatched: 11. Germline V gene lookup returns CDR1 SEHNR and CDR2 FQNEAQ (reference sequence).

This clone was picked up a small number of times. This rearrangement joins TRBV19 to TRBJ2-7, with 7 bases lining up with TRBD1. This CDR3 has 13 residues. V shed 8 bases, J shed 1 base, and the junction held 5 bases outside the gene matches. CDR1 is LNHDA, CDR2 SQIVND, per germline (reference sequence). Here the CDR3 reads CASSRQGSYEQYF. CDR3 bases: TGTGCCAGTTCCCGACAGGGTTCCTACGAGCAGTACTTC.

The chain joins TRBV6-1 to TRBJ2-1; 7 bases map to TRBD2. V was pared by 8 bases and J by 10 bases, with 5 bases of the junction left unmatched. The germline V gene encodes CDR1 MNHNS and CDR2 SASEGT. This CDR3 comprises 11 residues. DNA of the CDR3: TGTGCCAGCCGACTAGCAAACGAGCAGTTCTTC. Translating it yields CASRLANEQFF.

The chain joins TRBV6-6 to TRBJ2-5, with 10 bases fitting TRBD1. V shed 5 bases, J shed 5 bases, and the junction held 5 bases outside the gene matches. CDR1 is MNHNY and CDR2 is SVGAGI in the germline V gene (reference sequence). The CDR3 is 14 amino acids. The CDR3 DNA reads TGTGCCAGCAGTATCGACAGGGGGCGGGAGACCCAGTACTTC. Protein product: CASSIDRGRETQYF.

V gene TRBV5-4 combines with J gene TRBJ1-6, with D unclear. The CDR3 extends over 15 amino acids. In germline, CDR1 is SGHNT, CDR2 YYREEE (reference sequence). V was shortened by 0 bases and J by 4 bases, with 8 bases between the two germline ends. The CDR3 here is CASSLGETYNSPLHF. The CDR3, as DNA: TGTGCCAGCAGCTTGGGGGAGACTTATAATTCACCCCTCCACTTT.

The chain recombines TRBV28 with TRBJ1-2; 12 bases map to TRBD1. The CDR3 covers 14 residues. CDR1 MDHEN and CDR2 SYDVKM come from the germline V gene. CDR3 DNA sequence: TGTGAAACCGGGACAGGGGGCGAAGACCATGGCTACACCTTC. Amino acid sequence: CETGTGGEDHGYTF.

CDR3 in DNA: TGTGCCAGCAGCTTTGACAGGGACTACGAGCAGTACTTC. As protein: CASSFDRDYEQYF. The chain carries TRBV11-2 and TRBJ2-7; 7 nucleotides align to TRBD1. Trimming removed 3 bases from V and 3 bases from J; junction bases left unmatched: 2. The CDR3 covers 13 residues. Germline CDR1 and CDR2: SGHAT and FQNNGV.

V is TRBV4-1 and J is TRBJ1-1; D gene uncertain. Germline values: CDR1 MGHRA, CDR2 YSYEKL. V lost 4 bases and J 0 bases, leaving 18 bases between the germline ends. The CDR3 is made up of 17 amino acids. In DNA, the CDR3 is TGCGCCAGCAGCCCCTCCTTAGACTCTAGCATGAACACTGAAGCTTTCTTT. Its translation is CASSPSLDSSMNTEAFF.

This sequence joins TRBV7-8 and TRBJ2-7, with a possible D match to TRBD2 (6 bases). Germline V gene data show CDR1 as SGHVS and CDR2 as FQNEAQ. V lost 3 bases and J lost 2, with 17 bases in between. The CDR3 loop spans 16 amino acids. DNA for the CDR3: TGTGCCAGCAGCTTGAAGGCGGGACTGATTACCTACGAGCAGTACTTC. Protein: CASSLKAGLITYEQYF.

CDR3 sequence (DNA): TGTGCCTGGAACAGGGGTAACTATGGCTACACCTTC. The encoded protein is CAWNRGNYGYTF. This sequence joins TRBV30 and TRBJ1-2, with TRBD1 identical over 7 bases. The trim removed 4 bases at V and 1 base at J, leaving 0 bases unmatched. The CDR3 totals 12 residues. Germline loops: CDR1 GTSNPN, CDR2 SVGIG (reference sequence). The full variable domain, its missing parts supplied by reference TRBV30 and TRBJ1-2, is SQTIHQWPATLVQPVGSPLSLECTVEGTSNPNLYWYRQAAGRGLQLLFYSVGIGQISSEVPQNLSASRPQDRQFILSSKKLLLSDSGFYLCAWNRGNYGYTFGSGTRLTVV.

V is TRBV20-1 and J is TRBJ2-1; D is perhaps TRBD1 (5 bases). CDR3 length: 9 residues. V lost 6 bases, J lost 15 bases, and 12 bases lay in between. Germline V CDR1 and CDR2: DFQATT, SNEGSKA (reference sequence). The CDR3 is CSADRWRFF. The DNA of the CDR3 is TGCAGTGCAGACAGATGGCGGTTCTTC.

CDR3 amino acids: CASSLQGVSNYGYTF. CDR3 bases: TGTGCCAGCAGTTTGCAAGGGGTATCTAACTATGGCTACACCTTC. The chain has TRBV27 and TRBJ1-2; perhaps TRBD1 as D (5 bases). V was pared by 3 bases and J by 0 bases, with 11 bases between. The germline V gene encodes CDR1 MNHEY and CDR2 SMNVEV (reference sequence). The CDR3 length is 15 residues.

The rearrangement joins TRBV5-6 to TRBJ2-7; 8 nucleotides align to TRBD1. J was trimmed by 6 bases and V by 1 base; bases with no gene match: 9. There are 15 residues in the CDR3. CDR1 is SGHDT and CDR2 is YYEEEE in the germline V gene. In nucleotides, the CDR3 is TGTGCCAGCAGCTTGCCTGGACAGGGTCTCCGCGAGCAGTACTTC. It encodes CASSLPGQGLREQYF.

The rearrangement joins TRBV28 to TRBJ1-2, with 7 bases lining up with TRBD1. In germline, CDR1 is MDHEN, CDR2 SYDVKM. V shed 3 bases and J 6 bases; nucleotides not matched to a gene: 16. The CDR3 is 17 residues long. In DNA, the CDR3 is TGTGCCAGCAGTTTCGAGGGGGCGGTCAGGGGCAATCATGGCTACACCTTC. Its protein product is CASSFEGAVRGNHGYTF.

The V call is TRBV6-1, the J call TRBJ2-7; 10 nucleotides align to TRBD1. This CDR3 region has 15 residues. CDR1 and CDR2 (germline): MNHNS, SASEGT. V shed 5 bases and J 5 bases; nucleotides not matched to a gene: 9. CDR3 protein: CASSKEDRGRDEQYF. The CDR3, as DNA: TGTGCCAGCAGTAAGGAAGACAGGGGGCGAGACGAGCAGTACTTC.

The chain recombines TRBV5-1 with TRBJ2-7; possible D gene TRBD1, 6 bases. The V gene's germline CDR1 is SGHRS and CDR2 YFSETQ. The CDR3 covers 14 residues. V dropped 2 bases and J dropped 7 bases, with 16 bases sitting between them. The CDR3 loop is CASSFHGPQGEQYF. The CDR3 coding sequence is TGCGCCAGCAGCTTTCACGGACCCCAGGGGGAGCAGTACTTC.